Detailed here is one TCR beta chain. Its antigen is still unknown. Sequenced by immunoSEQ multiplex PCR; TCRdb stores in-frame clones only, minus some. This sample has more than 20,000 clones, with 84% found just once. The CDR3 length is 15 residues. Germline V gene sequence: CDR1 LNHDA, CDR2 SQIVND (reference sequence). V was clipped by 5 bases and J by 5 bases, with 19 bases between them. This entry belongs to a study of OX40 agonist ivuxolimab in advanced cancers. Findings of the study overall: Within 6 weeks, CD4+ and CD8+ blood T cells expanded clonally at 0.1 to 3.0 mg/kg.

Material: CD4+ or CD8+ T cells sorted from blood, obtained in a trial of the OX40 agonist ivuxolimab. The chain combines TRBV19 with TRBJ2-7; TRBD2 is a possible D gene (6 bases). The clonotype comes from an adult with an advanced solid tumor such as melanoma, head and neck, liver or kidney cancer. CDR3 residues: CASSSKGAGPDEQYF. CDR3 DNA sequence: TGTGCCAGTAGTTCCAAAGGAGCGGGCCCGGACGAGCAGTACTTC.